This T cell receptor beta chain is from a study of T cells after yellow fever vaccination. This clonotype has more than one count but fewer than ten. The antigen remains undetermined. Conversion of TCR transcripts into cDNA relied on 5'RACE template switching, which added a universal primer site and UMIs. TCRdb re-analysed the 5' RACE reads in MiXCR, keeping a single row per CDR3 protein. Among a few hundred thousand distinct CDR3 sequences, 6% to 7.5% were seen once, and the ten largest hold about 0.9%. From germline, CDR1 is DFQATT and CDR2 SNEGSKA (reference sequence). The CDR3 is made up of 13 amino acids. Study-level results: Re-detected after boosting: most primary clones, almost 97% of CD4 and about 90% of CD8. Though weaker, the secondary response peaked faster, on day 5 versus 15. Within FACS-sorted repertoires, abundant clonotypes contaminating from the bulk population could be present.

This chain connects TRBV20-1 to TRBJ2-7, with 7 bases fitting TRBD1. This TCR came from a man in his thirties or forties who received the YFV17D yellow fever vaccine. The sequencing used CD4+ T cells sorted from PBMCs, collected 15 days after the yellow fever booster vaccination. This CDR3 reads CSARTGSSYEQYF. In DNA, the CDR3 is TGCAGCGCACGGACAGGCAGCTCCTACGAGCAGTACTTC.